Included here is one TCR beta chain sequence, with context. This specimen comes from a study of shared T cell receptors in the human thymus. Profiling relied on immunoSEQ multiplex PCR, and the TCRdb table lists in-frame clones only, not all of them. Of about 500,000 clones in the sample, 75% to 85% were seen once. The V gene end was trimmed by 10 bases and the J gene end by 0 bases; junction bases not matched to a gene: 11. Germline V gene lookup returns CDR1 ENHRY and CDR2 SYGVKD. The CDR3 is 17 amino acids. The sample was also linked to a second study, of human thymus T cells. That paper adds: It was healthy Finnish infants having corrective surgery for congenital heart defects who were the donors. Thymic tissue was derived from resections collected during corrective heart surgery. Thymic and blood repertoires appeared to carry a bias in their V and J gene usage. Thymic TCR repertoires of unrelated people reportedly overlapped highly.

Sequencing input: thymocytes. The gene calls are TRBV10-3 and TRBJ2-3, with TRBD2 matching 12 bases. The receptor comes from a boy under two years old with a congenital heart defect. CDR3 region: CATLPGLAGSSTDTQYF. The CDR3 DNA sequence: TGTGCCACCCTCCCGGGACTAGCGGGTTCTAGCACAGATACGCAGTATTTT.